The 14 T cell receptor beta chains below come from one sample, sequenced in a study of immune evolution from preneoplasia to lung adenocarcinoma. Sequencing used immunoSEQ multiplex PCR; TCRdb keeps in-frame clones, though not all of them. The sample shows around 10,000 clones, roughly 70% of them seen only once. Input material: FFPE normal lung tissue adjacent to the tumor. The receptors were sampled from a person in their sixties or seventies with lung adenocarcinoma. Some clones in this sample may be carry-over from other donors' samples.

The chain couples TRBV10-2 to TRBJ2-1, with TRBD2 matching over 7 bases. CDR3 length: 14 amino acids. CDR1 is WSHSY and CDR2 is SAAADI in the germline V gene. J lost 7 bases, V lost 2 bases, and 5 bases had no gene match. The CDR3 coding sequence is TGCGCCAGCAGTGAGACAACTAGCGTTAATGAGCAGTTCTTC. Translation gives CASSETTSVNEQFF.

The gene calls are TRBV28 and TRBJ2-3; tentatively, D is TRBD1 or TRBD2 (5 bases each). There are 16 residues in the CDR3. Per germline, CDR1 MDHEN and CDR2 SYDVKM. Trimming stripped 4 bases from V and 1 base from J, with 15 bases between. CDR3 nucleotide sequence: TGTGCCAGCAGTTCACCCCAGGGAGTGGGCACAGATACGCAGTATTTT. It is translated as CASSSPQGVGTDTQYF.

The chain combines TRBV4-1 with TRBJ2-1; 10 bases agree with TRBD2. CDR1 is MGHRA, CDR2 YSYEKL, per germline. With 4 bases clipped from V and 6 bases from J, the junction kept 9 bases outside the gene matches. This CDR3 is built from 16 residues. The CDR3 DNA sequence: TGCGCCAGCAGCCTTGCAAGCGGGAGGGCCACCAATGAGCAGTTCTTC. Translating gives CASSLASGRATNEQFF.

The V call is TRBV10-3, the J call TRBJ1-2, with 8 bases that match TRBD1. Looked up from germline, CDR1 is ENHRY and CDR2 is SYGVKD. Losses at the gene ends were 1 base for V and 13 bases for J; bases not matched to a gene: 8. The CDR3 runs 13 residues. The DNA of the CDR3 is TGTGCCATCAGTGAGTACGAGACAGGGGAGATCACCTTC. This gives the protein CAISEYETGEITF.

This clone was seen a single time. The chain combines TRBV5-6 with TRBJ1-5, with D possibly TRBD1 on 6 matching bases. The CDR3 contains 14 residues. Germline CDR1 is SGHDT and CDR2 is YYEEEE. Trimming left V 1 base short and J 7 bases short, with 12 bases between. The CDR3 DNA reads as TGTGCCAGCAGCTTGTCAGGGGACGAGCAGCCCCAGCATTTT. The encoded protein is CASSLSGDEQPQHF.

The rearrangement joins TRBV5-1 to TRBJ2-6; a possible D gene is TRBD2 (5 bases). CDR3 length: 15 amino acids. CDR1 SGHRS and CDR2 YFSETQ come from the germline V gene. Trimming stripped 6 bases from V and 2 bases from J, with 12 bases between. Here the CDR3 DNA reads TGCGCCAGCAACCGGGAAGTGGCTGGGGCCAACGTCCTGACTTTC. Its protein product is CASNREVAGANVLTF.

V usage is TRBV5-6 and J usage is TRBJ2-3, with a possible D match to TRBD1 (7 bases). V was pared by 1 base and J by 1 base, with 13 bases between. This CDR3 comprises 16 residues. Germline CDR1 is SGHDT and CDR2 is YYEEEE. CDR3 nucleotide sequence: TGTGCCAGCAGCTTGAGGGCCAGGGGGGGCACAGATACGCAGTATTTT. Amino acid sequence: CASSLRARGGTDTQYF.

The chain joins TRBV19 to TRBJ1-2, with 9 bases matching TRBD1. Looked up from germline, CDR1 is LNHDA and CDR2 is SQIVND (reference sequence). The CDR3 covers 20 residues. The junction had 25 bases not matched to a gene; V was cut back by 4 bases and J by 7 bases. The CDR3 region is CASSTWGGQGKSGNLCGYTF. CDR3 sequence (DNA): TGTGCCAGTAGTACTTGGGGGGGACAGGGAAAATCCGGGAACCTCTGTGGCTACACCTTC.

The chain recombines TRBV27 with TRBJ1-5; D possibly corresponds to TRBD1 (6 bases). Germline CDR1 is MNHEY and CDR2 is SMNVEV (reference sequence). Deletions cut 5 bases from V and 5 bases from J, with 16 bases between. There are 15 residues in the CDR3. In DNA form, the CDR3 reads TGTGCCAGCAGTACCAGGGGACGTTACGATCAGCCCCAGCATTTT. It translates to CASSTRGRYDQPQHF.

The chain has TRBV29-1 and TRBJ1-4; no clear D. V was pared by 2 bases and J by 10 bases, with 14 bases between. Germline CDR1 reads SQVTM; CDR2 reads ANQGSEA. The CDR3 runs to 13 residues. The CDR3 nucleotides are TGCAGCGTTGAATCCTCGGAAGAACGAAAACTGTTTTTT. Protein: CSVESSEERKLFF.

CDR3 bases: TGTCGGCCCCAAACAGGGATCCACGAGCAGTACTTC. Encoded protein: CRPQTGIHEQYF. The chain employs TRBV25-1 and TRBJ2-7, with D possibly TRBD1 on 6 matching bases. The CDR3 length is 12 residues. Germline values: CDR1 MGHDK, CDR2 SYGVNS.

This clone was counted once. The chain recombines TRBV6-6 with TRBJ1-5; D is unresolved. With 6 bases removed from V and 0 bases from J, the gap between germline ends came to 9 bases. CDR1 MNHNY and CDR2 SVGAGI come from the germline V gene (reference sequence). This CDR3 region has 14 residues. The CDR3 protein is CASSPSLSNQPQHF. The DNA of the CDR3 is TGTGCCAGCAGCCCCAGCCTTAGCAATCAGCCCCAGCATTTT.

This chain uses TRBV4-1 with TRBJ2-7; D is unresolved. Germline V gene data show CDR1 as MGHRA and CDR2 as YSYEKL. Trimming pared 3 bases from V and 2 bases from J, leaving 14 bases between. The CDR3 consists of 15 residues. CDR3 DNA sequence: TGCGCCAGCAGCCACCCAAACAGACGAACCTACGAGCAGTACTTC. This translates into CASSHPNRRTYEQYF.

The rearrangement joins TRBV4-1 to TRBJ2-4, with TRBD1 matching over 7 bases. The CDR3 is 17 residues long. Trimming removed 1 base from V and 3 bases from J; junction bases left unmatched: 9. Germline V gene lookup returns CDR1 MGHRA and CDR2 YSYEKL. Written as DNA, the CDR3 is TGCGCCAGCAGCCAAGGACAGGGAATTAACGGCAAAAACATTCAGTACTTC. Encoded protein: CASSQGQGINGKNIQYF.